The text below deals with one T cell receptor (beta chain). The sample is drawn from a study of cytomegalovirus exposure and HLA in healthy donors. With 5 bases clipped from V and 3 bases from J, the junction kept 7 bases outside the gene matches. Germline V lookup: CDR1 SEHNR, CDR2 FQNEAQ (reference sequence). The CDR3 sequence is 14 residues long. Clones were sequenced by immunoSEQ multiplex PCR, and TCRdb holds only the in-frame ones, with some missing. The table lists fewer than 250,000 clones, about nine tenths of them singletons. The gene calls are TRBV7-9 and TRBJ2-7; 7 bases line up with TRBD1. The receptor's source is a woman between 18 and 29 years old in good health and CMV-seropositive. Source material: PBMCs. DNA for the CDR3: TGTGCCAGCAGCCCCGAGGGGACAGTCTACGAGCAGTACTTC. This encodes CASSPEGTVYEQYF.